What follows is one T cell receptor beta chain and its context. This clonotype was recorded a few times. Its antigen is still unknown. No much larger clone is present one base from it, and per-base qualities are unavailable. The study deep-sequenced TCR repertoires of sorted CD4+ and CD8+ blood T cells from severe aplastic anemia patients and healthy subjects. Ficoll-Paque density gradient centrifugation was used to isolate peripheral blood mononuclear cells. CD4+ and CD8+ T cells were sorted by FACS or magnetic beads before DNA extraction. CDR1 and CDR2, looked up from the germline V gene (reference sequence), are LNHNV and YYDKDF. The CDR3, from cysteine to phenylalanine, totals 15 residues. The sequence is cut down to CDR3 DNA, 45 bases in frame from base 1. The germline V and J ends show losses of 1 base and 3 bases respectively, and no gene match explains 3 bases of the junction. Genomic DNA was used as template for profiling of TCR beta VDJ combinations and CDR3 sequences. An Illumina HiSeq 2000 was used for TCR repertoire sequencing. For the original study's pipeline: TRBV/TRBJ rearrangement plots, CDR3 size and DJ length profiles, and Simpson's diversity index were used to evaluate the repertoires. The most abundant DNA sequence in the deep sequencing data was taken as the immunodominant clone. CDR3 amino acid sequences were checked for sharing across subjects and were also compared against the VDJdb database and published repertoires. TCRdb cleaned the public reads at Q25 with fastp, built clones with MiXCR and kept in-frame beta chains. Rows are unified per CDR3 protein, each entry keeping the most common DNA and genes. Here the V and J calls rest on TCRdb's processing, not on the authors' analysis. The sample contains roughly 420,000 distinct CDR3 sequences, about 70% of them found a single time. The ten largest clones add up to 4% of the sample.

This record belongs to a study of CD8+CD57+ T cells in acquired aplastic anemia (dated by TCRdb to the late 2010s). About the full investigation: A mean of roughly 3.2 ug of DNA, ranging from about 0.17 to 30 ug, was extracted from sorted CD4+ and CD8+ cells. For healthy donor samples, the average read count was around 10 million for CD4+ cells and 11 million to 14 million for CD8+ cells. Paper-wide results and their limitations: Between patients and healthy controls, no significant difference in CD8+ Simpson's diversity was found (P=0.060). Some 31 CD8+ CDR3 sequences were shared between patients and controls but appeared highly expressed in patients and within their immunodominant clones.

The sample comprised sorted CD4+, CD8+, or CD8+CD57+ T cells (not recorded which) from PBMCs. Rearrangement joined TRBV15 to TRBJ1-5; 7 junctional bases match TRBD1. This receptor was identified in a human donor in good health, serving as a control. The CDR3 is CATSRVGQANQPQHF. The DNA reads TGTGCCACCAGCAGAGTAGGACAGGCCAATCAGCCCCAGCATTTT.